The 8 T cell receptor beta chains given below trace back to one sample, sequenced in a study of T cell clonotyping in hematopoietic cell transplantation. Sequenced by immunoSEQ multiplex PCR; TCRdb stores in-frame clones only, minus some. Of about 9,400 clones in the sample, nearly 80% are singletons; the top ten hold around 17%. This specimen was PBMCs, taken 180 days after allogeneic stem cell transplant. The receptors derive from a male patient aged 35 to 55 who had an allogeneic stem cell transplant from a related donor, so the T cells may come from the graft donor. Some clones in this sample may be carry-over from other donors' samples.

The chain couples TRBV7-9 to TRBJ2-1, with a tentative D call TRBD2 (5 bases). Trimming left V 2 bases short and J 4 bases short, with 12 bases between. CDR3 length: 15 residues. Germline V CDR1 and CDR2: SEHNR, FQNEAQ (reference sequence). The CDR3 DNA sequence: TGTGCCAGCAGCTTAAGCGCTAGCAGATACAATGAGCAGTTCTTC. Protein: CASSLSASRYNEQFF.

This clone was detected a few times. The V gene is TRBV21-1, the J gene TRBJ2-3. TRBV21-1 is reported as a pseudogene. The CDR3 is 10 residues long. The CDR3: CASVTDTQYF. CDR3 bases: TGTGCCAGCGTCACAGATACGCAGTATTTT.

V usage is TRBV4-1 and J usage is TRBJ2-1; 9 nucleotides match TRBD1. In germline, CDR1 is MGHRA, CDR2 YSYEKL. V was clipped by 3 bases and J by 8 bases; unmatched bases: 5. CDR3 size: 14 residues. The CDR3 DNA sequence: TGCGCCAGCAGCCAGGACAGGGGATTTTATGAGCAGTTCTTC. Amino acids: CASSQDRGFYEQFF.

This chain uses TRBV7-2 with TRBJ2-3; D is undetermined. The CDR3 contains 13 residues. V lost 2 bases and J 5 bases, leaving 8 bases between the germline ends. Per the germline V gene, CDR1 is SGHTA and CDR2 is FQGNSA. The CDR3 DNA reads as TGTGCCAGCAGCTTATCCCTAAAAGATACGCAGTATTTT. Translation gives CASSLSLKDTQYF.

The V and J genes are TRBV19 and TRBJ2-1; D gene unclear. Trimming removed 7 bases from V and 5 bases from J, with 9 bases in between. This CDR3 has 12 amino acids. Per the germline V gene, CDR1 is LNHDA and CDR2 is SQIVND (reference sequence). The CDR3 sequence is CASTNMDNEQFF. In DNA, the CDR3 is TGTGCCAGTACTAATATGGACAATGAGCAGTTCTTC. The full variable domain, its missing parts supplied by reference TRBV19 and TRBJ2-1, is DGGITQSPKYLFRKEGQNVTLSCEQNLNHDAMYWYRQDPGQGLRLIYYSQIVNDFQKGDIAEGYSVSREKKESFPLTVTSAQKNPTAFYLCASTNMDNEQFFGPGTRLTVL.

The chain couples TRBV7-9 to TRBJ1-5, with D unclear. Germline V gives CDR1 SEHNR, CDR2 FQNEAQ (reference sequence). Deletions cut 2 bases from V and 0 bases from J, with 5 bases between. The CDR3 sequence is 14 residues long. This chain's CDR3 is CASSLWDSNQPQHF. The CDR3, as DNA: TGTGCCAGCAGCTTATGGGATAGCAATCAGCCCCAGCATTTT.

V gene TRBV28 combines with J gene TRBJ1-2; D not certain. This CDR3 region has 12 residues. CDR1 and CDR2 (germline): MDHEN, SYDVKM. Trimming stripped 4 bases from V and 3 bases from J, with 6 bases between. CDR3 in DNA: TGTGCCAGCAGTTCGATCGACTATGGCTACACCTTC. It encodes CASSSIDYGYTF.

The chain joins TRBV25-1 to TRBJ2-7; TRBD2 agrees at 7 bases. Germline V gives CDR1 MGHDK, CDR2 SYGVNS. V shed 2 bases, J shed 2 bases, and the junction held 3 bases outside the gene matches. CDR3 size: 14 residues. CDR3 in amino acids: CASSEAGVAYEQYF. CDR3 nucleotides: TGTGCCAGCAGTGAAGCGGGAGTGGCCTACGAGCAGTACTTC.